Each of the 6 T cell receptor beta chains below was sequenced from the same sample in a study of human T cells and chemical hapten exposure. TCRdb independently ran MiXCR on the RACE reads; one entry per CDR3 protein. Here the sample spans approximately 370,000 distinct CDR3 sequences, around 5.5% being singletons. Indicated time point: pre-sensitization, week 0. The treatment here: therapeutic diphenylcyclopropenone sensitization with weekly scalp DPC. The sample was whole blood, taken in connection with sensitization to the hapten diphenylcyclopropenone (DPC). The receptors come from a woman in her late teens or twenties with alopecia areata. Some clones in this sample may be carry-over from other donors' samples.

The chain recombines TRBV11-3 with TRBJ1-1; D ambiguous. CDR3 length: 15 amino acids. V lost 1 base and J lost 4, with 13 bases in between. Germline-derived CDR1 and CDR2 are SGHNT and YENEEA. CDR3: CASSLGFIVGTEAFF. The CDR3 DNA is TGTGCCAGCAGCTTAGGGTTCATCGTCGGCACTGAAGCTTTCTTT. Using reference TRBV11-3 and TRBJ1-1 for the parts outside the CDR3, the full variable domain is EAGVVQSPRYKIIEKKQPVAFWCNPISGHNTLYWYLQNLGQGPELLIRYENEEAVDDSQLPKDRFSAERLKGVDSTLKIQPAELGDSAVYLCASSLGFIVGTEAFFGQGTRLTVV.

This clonotype was counted many times. This chain joins TRBV14 and TRBJ1-4, with no clear D. This CDR3 region has 14 residues. The V gene's germline CDR1 is SGHDN and CDR2 FVKESK. V lost 3 bases and J lost 0, with 5 bases in between. The CDR3 DNA reads as TGTGCCAGCAGCCAGATTGCAACTAATGAAAAACTGTTTTTT. Its translation is CASSQIATNEKLFF. The whole variable domain, remainder taken from reference TRBV14 and TRBJ1-4, is EAGVTQFPSHSVIEKGQTVTLRCDPISGHDNLYWYRRVMGKEIKFLLHFVKESKQDESGMPNNRFLAERTGGTYSTLKVQPAELEDSGVYFCASSQIATNEKLFFGSGTQLSVL.

In its sample, this clonotype was seen many times. This chain uses TRBV6-2 or TRBV6-3 with TRBJ2-1, with 8 nucleotides matching TRBD1. Trimming removed 5 bases from V and 8 bases from J; junction bases left unmatched: 14. CDR1 is MNHEY and CDR2 is SVGEGT in the germline V gene. The CDR3 covers 16 residues. The CDR3 loop is CASSAAGQGVSDEQFF. The CDR3, as DNA: TGTGCCAGCAGTGCGGCAGGACAGGGAGTTTCTGATGAGCAGTTCTTC.

The chain joins TRBV28 to TRBJ1-1; D is unresolved. The CDR3 totals 15 residues. Between the trimmed V and J ends, which lost 5 bases and 5 bases, there was a span of 18 bases. Germline V CDR1 and CDR2: MDHEN, SYDVKM. Here the CDR3 reads CASSPGGGFQTEAFF. For the CDR3, the DNA is TGTGCCAGCAGTCCCGGTGGAGGGTTTCAAACTGAAGCTTTCTTT.

V usage is TRBV4-3 and J usage is TRBJ2-1, with 15 bases fitting TRBD2. Trimming removed 4 bases from V and 5 bases from J; junction bases left unmatched: 9. This CDR3 comprises 18 residues. Germline assignment: CDR1 LGHNA and CDR2 YSLEER. Here the CDR3 DNA reads TGCGCCAGCAGCCCAGGACTAGCGGGGGGGCCTAAGGACAATGAGCAGTTCTTC. It encodes CASSPGLAGGPKDNEQFF.

V and J are TRBV3-1 and TRBJ1-5, with D uncertain. V gave up 2 bases and J gave up 5 bases, with 7 bases separating them. The CDR3 is made up of 13 amino acids. Germline values: CDR1 LGHDT, CDR2 YNNKEL (reference sequence). The CDR3 DNA sequence: TGTGCCAGCAGCCAACGGCTTGATCAGCCCCAGCATTTT. Protein sequence: CASSQRLDQPQHF.